Each of the 5 T cell receptor beta chains below was sequenced from the same sample in a study of blood T cell repertoires in COVID-19. Sequencing used immunoSEQ multiplex PCR; TCRdb keeps in-frame clones, though not all of them. Among some 290,000 clones listed, 89% were seen once. The sample consisted of PBMCs or T cells enriched from blood (not recorded which). The receptors stem from a woman aged 25-40 years who had recovered from COVID-19.

V is TRBV9 and J is TRBJ2-1; 13 nucleotides line up with TRBD2. Germline lookup yields CDR1 SGDLS and CDR2 YYNGEE. Trimming took 4 bases from V and 1 from J; bases not matched to a gene: 5. This CDR3 is 17 amino acids long. DNA of the CDR3: TGTGCCAGCAGCCCCGGGACTAGCGGGGTTTCCTACAATGAGCAGTTCTTC. Residues: CASSPGTSGVSYNEQFF.

This chain uses TRBV25-1 with TRBJ2-7, with 7 bases that match TRBD2. Germline lookup yields CDR1 MGHDK and CDR2 SYGVNS. The ends lost 6 bases at V and 6 bases at J; junction bases unmatched: 5. This CDR3 is 12 amino acids long. This CDR3 is CASSTAGVEQYF. Here the CDR3 DNA reads TGTGCCAGCAGCACTGCGGGGGTCGAGCAGTACTTC.

V is TRBV7-9 and J is TRBJ2-3, with 8 bases aligning to TRBD2. Germline CDR1 and CDR2: SEHNR and FQNEAQ (reference sequence). CDR3 length: 17 residues. V lost 1 base to trimming and J lost 3 bases; unmatched junction nucleotides: 9. CDR3 bases: TGTGCCAGCAGCTTAGTGGAGCCAGCGGGAGAAACAGATACGCAGTATTTT. Its translation: CASSLVEPAGETDTQYF. The entire variable domain, with the rest obtained from reference TRBV7-9 and TRBJ2-3, is as follows: DTGVSQNPRHKITKRGQNVTFRCDPISEHNRLYWYRQTLGQGPEFLTYFQNEAQLEKSRLLSDRFSAERPKGSFSTLEIQRTEQGDSAMYLCASSLVEPAGETDTQYFGPGTRLTVL.

In its sample, this clone was seen a few times. This rearrangement joins TRBV4-1 to TRBJ1-5, with 9 bases identical to TRBD1. This CDR3 is 15 amino acids long. Trimming cost V 0 bases and J 5 bases; bases outside gene matches: 2. CDR1 MGHRA and CDR2 YSYEKL come from the germline V gene. For the CDR3, the DNA is TGCGCCAGCAGCCAAGAGGGACAGGGTGATCAGCCCCAGCATTTT. It translates to CASSQEGQGDQPQHF.

CDR3 nucleotide sequence: TGTGCCAGCAGCGTACAGGAGGGATTCTATGGCTACACCTTC. This encodes CASSVQEGFYGYTF. This chain uses TRBV9 with TRBJ1-2; D is unresolved. The CDR3 covers 14 residues. CDR1 and CDR2 (germline): SGDLS, YYNGEE. Trimming stripped 1 base from V and 4 bases from J, with 11 bases between.